This TCR beta chain was profiled in a study of cytomegalovirus exposure and HLA in healthy donors. Study-wide findings and caveats: An analysis was carried out later, and it reportedly showed fewer N-insertions in an Asian-associated ancestry cluster than the 666-donor mean. According to reports, the classifier identified cytomegalovirus status with high specificity and sensitivity. When the data were analyzed later, several of the most significant clusters appeared to be linked to common viral pathogens.

Donors sampled were nominally healthy, though unrecorded immune exposures were likely. In its sample, this clone was seen once. What it recognizes is unknown. The CDR3 spans 15 residues. Germline CDR1 is LNHDA and CDR2 is SQIVND (reference sequence). V lost 6 bases to trimming and J lost 4 bases; unmatched junction nucleotides: 11. PCR involved 60 Vbeta and 13 Jbeta primers. TCRdb's table, derived via immunoSEQ multiplex PCR, lists solely in-frame clones and lacks some. The repertoire holds some 200,000 clones, with under 90% as singletons. This chain connects TRBV19 to TRBJ2-7; TRBD1 aligns across 8 bases. This TCR was recovered from a boy aged 2 to 10 in good health and CMV-seronegative. The sequenced sample was PBMCs. The CDR3 DNA reads as TGTGCCAGTAGCCCCGCAGGGGGCAATTTTTACGAGCAGTACTTC. It specifies CASSPAGGNFYEQYF.